This T cell receptor (beta chain) stems from a study of early T cells in non-severe SARS-CoV-2 infection. V lost 6 bases, J lost 1 base, and 2 bases stayed unmatched. The CDR3 runs 14 residues. From germline, CDR1 is MDHEN and CDR2 SYDVKM. Via MiXCR, TCRdb re-called the 5' RACE reads, giving one row per CDR3 protein. The sample carries some 67,000 distinct CDR3 sequences, roughly an eighth recorded once. Sequencing input: whole blood. The chain employs TRBV28 and TRBJ2-5; 10 bases map to TRBD2. This clonotype was sampled from an adult who was a healthcare worker with PCR-confirmed SARS-CoV-2 infection or an uninfected control (not recorded which). Written as DNA, the CDR3 is TGTGCCAGCAGCGCTAGCGGGAGCCAAGAGACCCAGTACTTC. Protein sequence: CASSASGSQETQYF.